This is a list of T cell receptor beta chains from one sample in a study of blood T cell repertoires in COVID-19. Sequenced by immunoSEQ multiplex PCR; TCRdb stores in-frame clones only, minus some. The sample includes 250,000 or so clones, 80% to 90% seen only once; the top ten take around 3.8%. Material: PBMCs or T cells enriched from blood (not recorded which). These receptors came from a woman aged 25-40 years who had been exposed to COVID-19. The CDR3 runs from the conserved cysteine through the conserved F or W. A D gene is named only where the DNA matches it firmly. The size field is filled for only some rows; it gives once, few, many or a size class.

J gene	V gene	clone size	D gene	CDR3 length	CDR3 DNA	CDR3 protein
TRBJ2-1	TRBV5-6	.	TRBD2	14	TGTGCCAGCAGCTTGAGCGGGAGCTACAATGAGCAGTTCTTC	CASSLSGSYNEQFF
TRBJ2-1	TRBV7-9	.	TRBD2	19	TGTGCCAGCAGCCCGCGGACTAGCGGGAGAACTAGCTCCTACAATGAGCAGTTCTTC	CASSPRTSGRTSSYNEQFF
TRBJ2-2	TRBV12-5	.	TRBD1	17	TGTGCTAGTGGTTTAGGGACAGCCACCTACAACACCGGGGAGCTGTTTTTT	CASGLGTATYNTGELFF
TRBJ1-2	TRBV27	.	.	14	TGTGCCAGCAGTTCTGCAGGGTTGGACTATGGCTACACCTTC	CASSSAGLDYGYTF
TRBJ1-2	TRBV3-1/TRBV3-2	.	TRBD1	15	TGTGCCAGCAGCCAAGATCTTGACAGGGGATTTGGCTACACCTTC	CASSQDLDRGFGYTF
TRBJ2-3	TRBV3-1/TRBV3-2	.	.	13	TGTGCCAGCAGCCAAGCGGGGAGGGATACGCAGTATTTT	CASSQAGRDTQYF
TRBJ2-7	TRBV28	once	TRBD2	18	TGTGCCAGCAGTTCATCGGACCCTGCTAGCGGGGAGCCCTACGAGCAGTACTTC	CASSSSDPASGEPYEQYF
TRBJ2-5	TRBV25-1	.	.	14	TGTGCCAGCAGTGAAACACTGGGGGGAGAGACCCAGTACTTC	CASSETLGGETQYF
TRBJ1-1	TRBV28	.	.	13	TGTGCCAGCAGTTTAGACAGCTACACTGAAGCTTTCTTT	CASSLDSYTEAFF
TRBJ2-7	TRBV6-6	.	TRBD2	14	TGTGCCAGCAAAACTAGCGGGATCTCCTACGAGCAGTACTTC	CASKTSGISYEQYF
TRBJ1-2	TRBV2	.	TRBD1	15	TGTGCCAGCAGTGAGGGGGGACAGGGCCTCTATGGCTACACCTTC	CASSEGGQGLYGYTF
TRBJ2-5	TRBV9	.	TRBD1	15	TGTGCCAGCAGCGTAGGGACAGGAAAAGGAGAGACCCAGTACTTC	CASSVGTGKGETQYF
TRBJ1-4	TRBV28	.	.	15	TGTGCCAGCAGTGGGCCCGTGGTTCCGCATTACGGATCTGTTTTT	CASSGPVVPHYGSVF
TRBJ1-2	TRBV5-1	.	.	12	TGCGCCAGCAGCGAACAGGGTAACGGCTACACCTTC	CASSEQGNGYTF
TRBJ1-3	TRBV13	.	.	19	TGTGCCAGCAGCTTAGCCCCCCTCTTACAGGACCACTCTGGAAACACCATATATTTT	CASSLAPLLQDHSGNTIYF
TRBJ1-5	TRBV11-2	.	.	15	TGTGCCAGCAGCTTAGATCGGGGGGTAGGTCAGCCCCAGCATTTT	CASSLDRGVGQPQHF
TRBJ1-2	TRBV30	.	.	14	TGTGCCTGGAGTGTTCACCTTACTCGGGAGGGCTACACCTTC	CAWSVHLTREGYTF
TRBJ1-5	TRBV9	.	.	15	TGTGCCAGCAGCGTAGGAGGGTCGGGCAATCAGCCCCAGCATTTT	CASSVGGSGNQPQHF
TRBJ1-2	TRBV11-2	.	.	12	TGTGCCAGCAGAGAACGGACAGATGGCTACACCTTC	CASRERTDGYTF
TRBJ2-3	TRBV19	.	.	14	TGTGCCAGTAGTATGAGGTCCTTCACAGATACGCAGTATTTT	CASSMRSFTDTQYF
TRBJ1-1	TRBV15	once	TRBD1	14	TGTGCCACCAGAATCGGGACAGGGAACACTGAAGCTTTCTTT	CATRIGTGNTEAFF
TRBJ2-5	TRBV18	.	.	15	TGTGCCAGCTCACCCATCTCGGGGAGCCAAGAGACCCAGTACTTC	CASSPISGSQETQYF
TRBJ2-1	TRBV7-2	.	TRBD2	17	TGTGCCAGCAGCTTTTATGTTGGCGGGAGGGCCTACAATGAGCAGTTCTTC	CASSFYVGGRAYNEQFF
TRBJ1-3	TRBV14	.	.	14	TGTGCCAGCAGCCAAGCAGGCAGAGGAAACACCATATATTTT	CASSQAGRGNTIYF
TRBJ2-3	TRBV5-6	few	TRBD2	16	TGTGCCAGCAGCTTGGTGATAGCGGGAGAAGCAGATACGCAGTATTTT	CASSLVIAGEADTQYF
TRBJ2-5	TRBV14	.	.	16	TGTGCCAGCAGCCAAGACATCAGGGGGGCCGAAGAGACCCAGTACTTC	CASSQDIRGAEETQYF
TRBJ2-6	TRBV10-3	.	.	13	TGTGCCGCCCTAAGCTCTGGGGCCAACGTCCTGACTTTC	CAALSSGANVLTF
TRBJ2-1	TRBV9	.	.	13	TGTGCCAGCAGCCCGGGAGCCAACAATGAGCAGTTCTTC	CASSPGANNEQFF
TRBJ1-6	TRBV3-1/TRBV3-2	few	.	14	TGTGCCAGCAGCCGGACGGGAGATAATTCACCCCTCCACTTT	CASSRTGDNSPLHF
TRBJ1-1	TRBV29-1	.	TRBD1	13	TGCAGCGTTATTGACAGGGTGAACACTGAAGCTTTCTTT	CSVIDRVNTEAFF
TRBJ2-7	TRBV27	.	TRBD1	15	TGTGCCAGCAGTACACCCGGGACAGATGCCTACGAGCAGTACTTC	CASSTPGTDAYEQYF
TRBJ2-3	TRBV7-6	once	TRBD2	14	TGTGCCAGCAGTTTAGCGGGAGAGACAGATACGCAGTATTTT	CASSLAGETDTQYF
TRBJ2-2	TRBV12-3/TRBV12-4	.	.	12	TGTGCCAGCGGGCCCCTCACCGGGGAGCTGTTTTTT	CASGPLTGELFF
TRBJ1-2	TRBV19	.	TRBD1	13	TGTGCCAGTAGCCAGACAGGGGTTGGTGGCTACACCTTC	CASSQTGVGGYTF
TRBJ2-1	TRBV11-3	.	TRBD2	15	TGTGCCAGCAGCCCCGGACTAGCGGGTTACGATGAGCAGTTCTTC	CASSPGLAGYDEQFF
TRBJ2-1	TRBV19	.	TRBD2	14	TGTGCCAGTAGTATGTCGGGACTAGCGAGTGAGCAGTTCTTC	CASSMSGLASEQFF
TRBJ2-1	TRBV6-5	.	.	12	TGTGCCAGCAGGGCCGGGGACGGGAGACAGTTCTTC	CASRAGDGRQFF
TRBJ2-7	TRBV10-3	.	TRBD2	14	TGTGCCATCAGTGATCGACTAGCGGGAGGCGAGCAGTACTTC	CAISDRLAGGEQYF
TRBJ2-3	TRBV2	.	TRBD2	16	TGTGCCAGCAGTCTAGCGGGAGGGATTAGCACAGATACGCAGTATTTT	CASSLAGGISTDTQYF
TRBJ2-1	TRBV6-2/TRBV6-3	.	TRBD2	17	TGTGCCAGCAGCACCAGACTAGCGGGAGGCAAGTACAATGAGCAGTTCTTC	CASSTRLAGGKYNEQFF
TRBJ2-5	TRBV4-1	.	.	14	TGCGCCAGCAGCCGCACAGGGATACAAGAGACCCAGTACTTC	CASSRTGIQETQYF
TRBJ1-4	TRBV4-1	.	TRBD1	15	TGCGCCAGCAGCCAAGTCCCAGGGGGCAGAGAAAAACTGTTTTTT	CASSQVPGGREKLFF
TRBJ1-3	TRBV9	.	TRBD1	14	TGTGCCAGCAGCGTAGAGGGGGGACAGGGACCCATATATTTT	CASSVEGGQGPIYF
TRBJ2-7	TRBV28	.	TRBD1	12	TGTGCCAGCAGGACAGGGTCCTACGAGCAGTACTTC	CASRTGSYEQYF
TRBJ2-7	TRBV7-9	.	.	13	TGTGCCAGCAGCTTAGAGGCAGGGGACGAGCAGTACTTC	CASSLEAGDEQYF
TRBJ1-1	TRBV5-5	.	TRBD1	14	TGTGCCAGCAGACCGAGGGGGCGCGACACTGAAGCTTTCTTT	CASRPRGRDTEAFF
TRBJ2-7	TRBV4-1	.	TRBD1	14	TGCGCCAGCAGCTACCGGGACAGGACCGACGAGCAGTACTTC	CASSYRDRTDEQYF
TRBJ2-1	TRBV2	once	TRBD2	16	TGTGCCAGCAGGGAGGGCAGGACTAGCACCTACAATGAGCAGTTCTTC	CASREGRTSTYNEQFF
TRBJ1-5	TRBV29-1	.	TRBD1	11	TGCAGCGTCAGGGGGTATCAGCCCCAGCATTTT	CSVRGYQPQHF
TRBJ1-1	TRBV28	.	.	16	TGTGCCAGCAGTCCGCAGCTTCCGGGACAAAATACTGAAGCTTTCTTT	CASSPQLPGQNTEAFF
TRBJ1-6	TRBV19	.	.	15	TGTGCCAGTAGTCCCCGGGCGGGCGTCAATTCACCCCTCCACTTT	CASSPRAGVNSPLHF
TRBJ1-1	TRBV29-1	.	.	12	TGCAGCGTTCGGGCGATGGGAGTTGAAGCTTTCTTT	CSVRAMGVEAFF
TRBJ1-4	TRBV6-5	.	TRBD1	15	TGTGCCAGCAGTTCCCGGGACAGGGCGCCTGGGGGACTGTTTTTT	CASSSRDRAPGGLFF
TRBJ1-5	TRBV15	few	.	15	TGTGCCACCAGCAGAGACGGACAGATGTATCAGCCCCAGCATTTT	CATSRDGQMYQPQHF
TRBJ2-1	TRBV11-2	.	.	13	TGTGCCAGCAGCTTAGAACAGAATAATGAGCAGTTCTTC	CASSLEQNNEQFF
TRBJ2-4	TRBV29-1	.	.	14	TGCAGCGTTGGGGGGCTCCTAGCCAAAAACATTCAGTACTTC	CSVGGLLAKNIQYF
TRBJ2-7	TRBV7-2	.	TRBD2	15	TGTGCCAGCAGCATGGGACTAGCGGAAGTAAACGAGCAGTACTTC	CASSMGLAEVNEQYF
TRBJ1-1	TRBV10-3	.	.	14	TGTGCCATCAGTGATGGGGCGGTGGGCACTGAAGCTTTCTTT	CAISDGAVGTEAFF